The subject of this entry is one TCR beta chain. In the original processing: Nucleated cell number was recorded as an estimate derived from reference gene primer amplification. This table comes from immunoSEQ multiplex PCR, and its TCRdb copy is limited to in-frame clones, with some not included. V and J calls and clone size come straight from that table; D and trimming were deduced from the DNA. The table lists about 200,000 clones, about 80% of them singletons, with approximately 6.9% in the top ten. The sample belongs to a study of blood T cell repertoires in COVID-19. Study at large: Acute-phase and convalescent COVID-19 samples originated in the United States, Italy and Spain.

Trimming stripped 2 bases from V and 4 bases from J, with 9 bases between. The CDR3 sequence is 14 residues long. CDR1 is LGHDT and CDR2 is YNNKEL in the germline V gene (reference sequence). This receptor was taken from a human donor with acute or convalescent COVID-19. The donor label of this sample is uncertain. The sequenced sample was peripheral blood. V is TRBV3-1 (or the pseudogene TRBV3-2) and J is TRBJ1-5, with no clear D. The CDR3 region is CASSQRGVNQPQHF. In DNA form, the CDR3 reads TGTGCCAGCAGCCAACGGGGAGTAAATCAGCCCCAGCATTTT.